This section outlines one T cell receptor (beta chain) sequence together with its context. As yet, its antigen is unknown. The method was immunoSEQ multiplex PCR; TCRdb's version includes in-frame clones alone and lacks a portion of them. The repertoire has around 71,000 clones, roughly 86% of them found once; the top ten carry 0.9% to 1.2%. The V end was cut by 1 base, the J end by 6 bases, with 13 bases between. Germline V gives CDR1 KGHSH, CDR2 LQKENI. The CDR3 runs to 15 residues. These data belong to a study of OX40 agonist ivuxolimab in advanced cancers. Background on the study: Enrollees could have had prior anti-PD-1, anti-PD-L1 or anti-CTLA-4 therapy, which over 35% had received.

Study-level results: Some of the nonresponding patients also showed low levels of normalized T-cell clonal expansion.

Sequencing was performed on CD4+ or CD8+ T cells sorted from blood, taken in a trial of the OX40 agonist ivuxolimab. The rearrangement links TRBV18 to TRBJ2-1; perhaps D is TRBD1 or TRBD2 (5 bases each). The TCR comes from an adult with an advanced solid tumor such as melanoma, head and neck, liver or kidney cancer. The CDR3: CASSPRGNGGNEQFF. CDR3 in DNA: TGTGCCAGCTCACCACGGGGGAATGGCGGCAATGAGCAGTTCTTC.